Presented here are 18 T cell receptor beta chains from one specimen sequenced in a study of T cell repertoires in cytomegalovirus infection. Using its own MiXCR run on the reads, TCRdb lists one record per CDR3 protein. The top ten clones hold around 4.1% of a sample with approximately 320,000 distinct CDR3 sequences, more than 9% of them seen once. Sequenced: PBMCs. Receptors originate from a human donor in good health (CMV status not recorded). Some clones in this sample may be carry-over from other donors' samples.

The V and J genes are TRBV2 and TRBJ1-5; possibly TRBD1 for D (5 bases). The germline gives CDR1 SNHLY, CDR2 FYNNEI. This CDR3 comprises 15 residues. V was trimmed by 3 bases and J by 0 bases, leaving 9 bases between them. CDR3: CASSDAGDSNQPQHF. CDR3 DNA: TGTGCCAGCAGTGATGCGGGGGATAGCAATCAGCCCCAGCATTTT.

This clonotype has at least ten counts. The gene calls are TRBV20-1 and TRBJ2-7; TRBD1 agrees at 7 bases. Trimming removed 6 bases from V and 3 bases from J; junction bases left unmatched: 5. Germline values: CDR1 DFQATT, CDR2 SNEGSKA (reference sequence). The CDR3 is 12 amino acids. The DNA for the CDR3 is TGCAGTGCGGACCGACAGGGCTACGAGCAGTACTTC. It yields the protein CSADRQGYEQYF.

The sample holds a few counts of this clonotype. The chain carries TRBV9 and TRBJ2-1, with 9 bases lining up with TRBD1. CDR1 and CDR2 from the germline V gene are SGDLS and YYNGEE. Trimming removed 4 bases from V and 5 bases from J; junction bases left unmatched: 10. CDR3 length: 16 residues. The CDR3 nucleotides read TGTGCCAGCAGCCCGCGGACAGGGGAAATTAACAATGAGCAGTTCTTC. As protein: CASSPRTGEINNEQFF. The complete variable domain, with remaining parts taken from reference TRBV9 and TRBJ2-1, reads DSGVTQTPKHLITATGQRVTLRCSPRSGDLSVYWYQQSLDQGLQFLIQYYNGEERAKGNILERFSAQQFPDLHSELNLSSLELGDSALYFCASSPRTGEINNEQFFGPGTRLTVL.

This clonotype has more than one count but fewer than ten. The gene calls are TRBV7-3 and TRBJ2-2, with 8 bases fitting TRBD2. CDR3 length: 16 residues. V shed 4 bases and J 1 base; nucleotides not matched to a gene: 5. Germline CDR1 SGHTA, CDR2 FQGTGA. CDR3: CASSWTTSGNTGELFF. As DNA, the CDR3 is TGTGCCAGCAGCTGGACCACTAGCGGGAACACCGGGGAGCTGTTTTTT.

Ten or more counts support this clonotype. V gene TRBV27 combines with J gene TRBJ2-4; D call uncertain. Germline lookup yields CDR1 MNHEY and CDR2 SMNVEV (reference sequence). V lost 0 bases, J lost 6 bases, and 15 bases lay in between. The CDR3 sequence is 16 residues long. DNA of the CDR3: TGTGCCAGCAGTTTATCTCCCCCCCAAGGGTTAAACATTCAGTACTTC. Its protein is CASSLSPPQGLNIQYF.

This clonotype was recorded at least ten times. The rearrangement joins TRBV20-1 to TRBJ2-3; perhaps TRBD2 as D (6 bases). Germline-derived CDR1 and CDR2 are DFQATT and SNEGSKA (reference sequence). There are 13 residues in the CDR3. Trimming shortened V by 3 bases and J by 6 bases, and 13 bases separated the two germline ends. CDR3 DNA sequence: TGCAGTGCTAGTCTTCCTAGCGCTGATACGCAGTATTTT. It codes for CSASLPSADTQYF.

The rearrangement links TRBV20-1 to TRBJ1-6; 9 bases fit TRBD1. The V and J ends lost 3 bases and 3 bases, in that order; junction bases with no gene match: 6. This CDR3 contains 16 residues. Germline V gene data show CDR1 as DFQATT and CDR2 as SNEGSKA (reference sequence). The CDR3 region is CSASRGQGGYNSPLHF. The CDR3 DNA is TGCAGTGCTAGTCGGGGACAGGGAGGCTATAATTCACCCCTCCACTTT.

The table lists this clonotype with many counts. The rearrangement links TRBV2 to TRBJ1-5; D unclear. CDR3 length equals 14 residues. Germline V gives CDR1 SNHLY, CDR2 FYNNEI. The ends were cut back, 1 base at V and 3 bases at J, with 7 bases in the middle. CDR3 nucleotides: TGTGCCAGCAGTGAAGAGGGTTCCAATCAGCCCCAGCATTTT. Translating it yields CASSEEGSNQPQHF.

This clonotype was counted many times. This chain uses TRBV29-1 with TRBJ1-1, with D uncertain. Trimming pared 4 bases from V and 3 bases from J, leaving 15 bases between. The CDR3 is 14 residues long. In germline, CDR1 is SQVTM, CDR2 ANQGSEA. The CDR3 sequence is CSVGQRGRYTEAFF. CDR3 coding DNA: TGCAGCGTTGGTCAACGCGGCAGATACACTGAAGCTTTCTTT.

This clonotype has a handful of counts. The V call is TRBV5-4, the J call TRBJ1-1, with 7 nucleotides matching TRBD1. J lost 4 bases, V lost 3 bases, and 6 bases had no gene match. The CDR3 has 14 amino acids. Germline V gene data show CDR1 as SGHNT and CDR2 as YYREEE (reference sequence). Here the CDR3 reads CASSSTGRFTEAFF. CDR3 DNA: TGTGCCAGCAGCTCGACAGGGCGTTTCACTGAAGCTTTCTTT.

This clonotype was counted at least ten times. The V gene is TRBV7-8, the J gene TRBJ1-5; D possibly corresponds to TRBD1 (6 bases). The V end was cut by 3 bases, the J end by 3 bases, with 15 bases between. CDR3 size: 16 residues. The germline V gene has CDR1 SGHVS and CDR2 FQNEAQ. CDR3 bases: TGTGCCAGCAGCTTTAGGGACACTAGTTCCAATCAGCCCCAGCATTTT. Translation: CASSFRDTSSNQPQHF.

The sample holds many counts of this clonotype. The V and J genes are TRBV4-3 and TRBJ2-7, with TRBD1 as a possible D gene (5 bases). V lost 0 bases and J 5 bases, leaving 17 bases between the germline ends. The germline V gene has CDR1 LGHNA and CDR2 YSLEER. The CDR3 length is 16 residues. The CDR3 protein is CASSQDRDSWINEQYF. The CDR3 coding sequence is TGCGCCAGCAGCCAAGATAGAGACAGTTGGATCAACGAGCAGTACTTC.

V is TRBV28 and J is TRBJ1-1; no clear D gene. Trimming took 9 bases from V and 0 from J, leaving 5 bases between them. CDR3 size: 11 residues. Germline V gene data show CDR1 as MDHEN and CDR2 as SYDVKM. The CDR3 region is CASTVNTEAFF. CDR3 DNA: TGTGCCAGTACGGTGAACACTGAAGCTTTCTTT.

This clonotype has at least ten counts. The germline gene is not matched at one end of the junction; a read error may be the cause. The J gene is TRBJ2-1, the V gene TRBV7-2, with no clear D. The CDR3 extends over 13 amino acids. Germline lookup yields CDR1 SGHTA and CDR2 FQGNSA. For the CDR3, the DNA is TGTGCCAGCAGCTTAGGTGGAACGACGCGCCAGGTCTTC. Translating it yields CASSLGGTTRQVF.

At least ten counts were recorded for this clonotype. This rearrangement joins TRBV7-2 to TRBJ1-6; D perhaps matches TRBD1 (5 bases). The germline V gene has CDR1 SGHTA and CDR2 FQGNSA. The CDR3 contains 15 residues. Trimming cost V 0 bases and J 5 bases, with 8 bases left between them. The CDR3 DNA reads as TGTGCCAGCAGCTTAGCCCGGGGGAATAATTCACCCCTCCACTTT. Translated, it gives CASSLARGNNSPLHF.

This clonotype has only a few counts. V is TRBV7-2 and J is TRBJ2-5; no clear D. Germline-derived CDR1 and CDR2 are SGHTA and FQGNSA. V was trimmed by 5 bases and J by 5 bases, leaving 15 bases between them. The CDR3 sequence is 14 residues long. The DNA for the CDR3 is TGTGCCAGCAGCCCCCCTTTTGGGTTGGAGACCCAGTACTTC. Its translation is CASSPPFGLETQYF. The entire variable domain, with the rest obtained from reference TRBV7-2 and TRBJ2-5, is as follows: GAGVSQSPSNKVTEKGKDVELRCDPISGHTALYWYRQSLGQGLEFLIYFQGNSAPDKSGLPSDRFSAERTGGSVSTLTIQRTQQEDSAVYLCASSPPFGLETQYFGPGTRLLVL.

The chain carries TRBV2 and TRBJ1-5; the D gene is possibly TRBD1 (5 bases). V lost 7 bases and J lost 0, with 16 bases in between. The CDR3 runs 16 residues. Germline assignment: CDR1 SNHLY and CDR2 FYNNEI. CDR3 nucleotides: TGTGCCAGCAAAGGGACGGACGTCAATAGCAATCAGCCCCAGCATTTT. Its protein is CASKGTDVNSNQPQHF.

The table lists this clonotype with a few counts. V and J are TRBV2 and TRBJ2-5; D is unclear. V was shortened by 4 bases and J by 1 base, with 4 bases between the two germline ends. The germline V gene encodes CDR1 SNHLY and CDR2 FYNNEI. The CDR3 runs to 12 residues. Here the CDR3 DNA reads TGTGCCAGCAGTGGGAGCCAAGAGACCCAGTACTTC. Translating it yields CASSGSQETQYF. Using reference TRBV2 and TRBJ2-5 for the parts outside the CDR3, the full variable domain is EPEVTQTPSHQVTQMGQEVILRCVPISNHLYFYWYRQILGQKVEFLVSFYNNEISEKSEIFDDQFSVERPDGSNFTLKIRSTKLEDSAMYFCASSGSQETQYFGPGTRLLVL.